The clone carrying this T cell receptor (beta chain) was counted once. The CDR3 is made up of 13 amino acids. The junction had 8 bases not matched to a gene; V was cut back by 9 bases and J by 4 bases. The record originates from a study of blood T cell repertoires in COVID-19. Overall study context: Some COVID-19 samples were acute and others convalescent; all came from the United States, Italy and Spain.

Participants were aged roughly 18 to 95 years, lived in over 20 US areas, and enrolled virtually. Authors' processing steps: Amplified reference gene primers provided the basis for estimating nucleated cell counts. Using immunoSEQ multiplex PCR, the repertoire was profiled, and TCRdb retains in-frame clones only, with some absent. Clonal size and the V and J genes are those of that table, whereas D and trimming came from the DNA. The table lists approximately 250,000 clones, around 89% of them singletons. Sequenced sample: PBMCs or T cells enriched from blood (not recorded which). The clonotype comes from a woman aged 40 to 49 with acute COVID-19. This rearrangement joins TRBV12-3 or TRBV12-4 to TRBJ1-1, with TRBD1 identical over 7 bases. CDR3 residues: CASNNRGGTEAFF. CDR3 nucleotides: TGTGCCAGTAACAACAGGGGCGGCACTGAAGCTTTCTTT.